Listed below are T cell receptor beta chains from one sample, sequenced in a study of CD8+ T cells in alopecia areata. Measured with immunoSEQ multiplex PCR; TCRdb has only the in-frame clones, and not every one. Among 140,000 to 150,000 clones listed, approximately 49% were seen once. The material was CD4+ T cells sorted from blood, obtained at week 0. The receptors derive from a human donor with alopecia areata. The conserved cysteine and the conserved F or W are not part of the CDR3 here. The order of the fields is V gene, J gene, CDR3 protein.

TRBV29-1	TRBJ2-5	SVHPGLATRETQY
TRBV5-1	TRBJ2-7	ASSLDGTLGGEQY
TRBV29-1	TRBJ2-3	SGDLTDTQY
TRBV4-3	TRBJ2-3	ASSQGASGSTDTQY
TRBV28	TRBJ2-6	ASSLAGVGANVLT
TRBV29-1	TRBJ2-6	SVDRVTGANVLT
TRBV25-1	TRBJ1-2	ASSAPGQGYGYT
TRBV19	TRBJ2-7	ATSIPPGEQY
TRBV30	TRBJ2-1	AWSGQHNSPQF
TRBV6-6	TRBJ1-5	ASSYTYQPQH
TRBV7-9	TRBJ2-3	ASSPRQGTDTQY
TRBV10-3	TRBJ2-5	AWTQETQY
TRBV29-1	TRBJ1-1	SLGQGRNTEAF
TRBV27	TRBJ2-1	ASSYGTSGRAGSRNEQF
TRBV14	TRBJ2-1	ASSQAGTGVNEQF
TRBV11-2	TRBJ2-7	ASSIGLAGVVYEQY
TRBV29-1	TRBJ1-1	SVDRGQTEAF
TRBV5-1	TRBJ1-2	ASRSERTASYGYT
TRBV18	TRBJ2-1	ASSQILPGQGNRDEQF
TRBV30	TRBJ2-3	AWSAGLTDTQY
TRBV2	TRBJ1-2	ASSLPGQGDGYT
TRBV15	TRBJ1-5	ATSRDRQSNQPQH
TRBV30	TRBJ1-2	AWSVTGRNGYT
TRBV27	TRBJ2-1	ASSELAGRNEQF
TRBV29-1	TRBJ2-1	SVDPGVPYNEQF
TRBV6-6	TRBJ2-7	ASGNSYEQY
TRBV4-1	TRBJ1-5	ASSQGQGVWQPQH
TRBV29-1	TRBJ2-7	SVERDGSYEQY
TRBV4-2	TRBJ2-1	ASSPSDRESYNEQF
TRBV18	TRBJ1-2	ASSPVAREGYT
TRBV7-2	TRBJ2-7	ASSPIAGGTYEQY
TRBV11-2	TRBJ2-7	ASSLDVPGRDGNYEQY
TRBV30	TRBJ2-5	AWSAGGQETQY
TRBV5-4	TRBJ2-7	ASSLAGPSGVREQY
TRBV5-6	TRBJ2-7	ASGRWDRAYEQY
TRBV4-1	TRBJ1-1	ASRPTGILSEAF
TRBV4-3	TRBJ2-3	ASSQTGVRADTQY
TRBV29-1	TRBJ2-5	SVVSQQRQETQY
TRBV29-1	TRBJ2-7	SNRGSPSSSYEQY
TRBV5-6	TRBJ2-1	ASSFTGLSVNEQF